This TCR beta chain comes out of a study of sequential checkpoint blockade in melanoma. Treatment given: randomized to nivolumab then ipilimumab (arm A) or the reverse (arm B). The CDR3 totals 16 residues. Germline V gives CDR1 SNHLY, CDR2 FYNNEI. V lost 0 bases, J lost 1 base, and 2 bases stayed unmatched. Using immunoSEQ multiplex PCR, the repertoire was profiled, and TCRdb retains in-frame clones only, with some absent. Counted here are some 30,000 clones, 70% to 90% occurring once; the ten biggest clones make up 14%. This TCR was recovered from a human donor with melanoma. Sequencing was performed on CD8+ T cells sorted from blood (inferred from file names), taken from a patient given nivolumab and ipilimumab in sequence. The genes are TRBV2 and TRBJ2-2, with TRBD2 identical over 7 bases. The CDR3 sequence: CASSEAGGKNTGELFF. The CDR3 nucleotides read TGTGCCAGCAGTGAAGCGGGGGGGAAGAACACCGGGGAGCTGTTTTTT.